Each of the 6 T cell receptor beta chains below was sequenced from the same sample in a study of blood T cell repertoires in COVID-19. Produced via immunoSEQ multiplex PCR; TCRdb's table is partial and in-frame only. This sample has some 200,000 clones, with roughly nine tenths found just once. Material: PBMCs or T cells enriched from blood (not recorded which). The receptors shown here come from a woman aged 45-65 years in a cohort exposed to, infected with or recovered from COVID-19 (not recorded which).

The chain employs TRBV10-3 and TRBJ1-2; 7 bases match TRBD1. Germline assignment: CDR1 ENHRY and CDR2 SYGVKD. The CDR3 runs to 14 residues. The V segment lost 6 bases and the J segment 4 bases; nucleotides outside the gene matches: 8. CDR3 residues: CAISRSGDSYGYTF. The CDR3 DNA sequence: TGTGCCATCAGCCGCTCCGGGGACAGCTATGGCTACACCTTC.

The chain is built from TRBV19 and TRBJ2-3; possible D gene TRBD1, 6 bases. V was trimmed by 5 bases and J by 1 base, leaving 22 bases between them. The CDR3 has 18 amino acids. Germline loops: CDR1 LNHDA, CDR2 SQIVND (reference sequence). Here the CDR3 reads CASSPSVGQGLGTDTQYF. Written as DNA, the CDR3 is TGTGCCAGTAGTCCCAGCGTGGGGCAGGGGCTGGGCACAGATACGCAGTATTTT.

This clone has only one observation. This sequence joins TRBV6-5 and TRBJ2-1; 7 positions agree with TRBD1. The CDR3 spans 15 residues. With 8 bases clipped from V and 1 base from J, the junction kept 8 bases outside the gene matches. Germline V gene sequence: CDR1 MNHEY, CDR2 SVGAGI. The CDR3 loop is CASLRLRGSYNEQFF. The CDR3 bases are TGTGCCAGCTTGCGACTCAGGGGGTCCTACAATGAGCAGTTCTTC.

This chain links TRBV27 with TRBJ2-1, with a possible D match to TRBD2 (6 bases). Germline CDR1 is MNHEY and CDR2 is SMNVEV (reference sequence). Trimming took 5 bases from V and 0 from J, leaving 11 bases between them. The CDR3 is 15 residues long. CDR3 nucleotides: TGTGCCAGCAGTGCGGGGCGTCGCTCCTACAATGAGCAGTTCTTC. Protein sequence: CASSAGRRSYNEQFF.

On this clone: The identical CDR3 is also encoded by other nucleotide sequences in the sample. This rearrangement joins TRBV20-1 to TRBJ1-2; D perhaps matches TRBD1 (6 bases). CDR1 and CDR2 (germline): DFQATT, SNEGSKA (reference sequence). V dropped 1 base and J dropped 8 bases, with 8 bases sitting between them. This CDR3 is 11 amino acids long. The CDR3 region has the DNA TGCAGTGCTAGAGTAGGGGGAGGCTACACCTTC. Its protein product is CSARVGGGYTF.

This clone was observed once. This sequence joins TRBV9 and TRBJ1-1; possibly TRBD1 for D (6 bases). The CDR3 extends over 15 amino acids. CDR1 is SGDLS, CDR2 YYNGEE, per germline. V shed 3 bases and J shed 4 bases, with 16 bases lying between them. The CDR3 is CASSANSQGITEAFF. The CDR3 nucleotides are TGTGCCAGCAGCGCAAACTCACAGGGAATCACTGAAGCTTTCTTT. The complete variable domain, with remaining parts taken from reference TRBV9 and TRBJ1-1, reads DSGVTQTPKHLITATGQRVTLRCSPRSGDLSVYWYQQSLDQGLQFLIQYYNGEERAKGNILERFSAQQFPDLHSELNLSSLELGDSALYFCASSANSQGITEAFFGQGTRLTVV.